This note documents a single T cell receptor beta chain sequence. The data are from a study of T cell responses to AZD1222 COVID-19 vaccine. Data came from immunoSEQ multiplex PCR; TCRdb stores just in-frame clones and leaves some out. The sample has about 84,000 clones; approximately 88% are singletons. CDR3 length: 17 amino acids. V is TRBV12-2 and J is TRBJ2-7; TRBD2, the table's D call, was not compared with the DNA. TRBV12-2 represents a pseudogene. The TCR comes from an adult who received the AZD1222 COVID-19 vaccine. The sample in question was peripheral blood, obtained 28 days after the second AZD1222 dose. The CDR3 is CASRPGLAGAYRYEQYF. The CDR3 nucleotides read TGTGCAAGTCGCCCCGGACTAGCGGGGGCCTACCGGTACGAGCAGTACTTC.